This is a list of T cell receptor beta chains from one sample in a study of tumor-infiltrating lymphocytes in primary liver carcinoma. TCRdb re-derived calls from the multiplex PCR reads in MiXCR, one entry per CDR3 protein. This table holds about 310,000 distinct CDR3 sequences, around three fifths found once. Sample: peripheral blood. The receptor set was obtained from a woman in her twenties or thirties with primary liver carcinoma and hepatitis B virus infection. The CDR3 runs from the conserved cysteine through the conserved F or W. The D gene is left open where the match is weak. Clone size appears in some rows only: once, few, many, or a class for an expanded clone.

>NA|TRBV11-3|TRBJ2-7|NA
CASCSTQGSEQCF
TGTGCCAGCTGCTCAACACAGGGAAGTGAGCAGTGCTTC
>NA|TRBV29-1|TRBJ1-2|many
CSVGGQNYGYTF
TGCAGCGTTGGAGGTCAGAACTATGGCTACACCTTC
>TRBD1|TRBV5-1|TRBJ2-6|NA
CASSLQGAGGANVLTF
TGCGCCAGCAGCTTGCAGGGGGCAGGCGGGGCCAACGTCCTGACTTTC
>NA|TRBV12-3/TRBV12-4|TRBJ1-5|NA
CASSPGIVNQPQHF
TGTGCCAGCAGCCCAGGTATTGTCAATCAGCCCCAGCATTTT
>NA|TRBV6-6|TRBJ1-5|NA
CASSYPDRSNEPQHF
TGTGCCAGCAGTTACCCGGACAGAAGCAATGAGCCCCAGCATTTT
>NA|TRBV6-2/TRBV6-3|TRBJ2-6|NA
CANSYGQSSGANVLAF
TGTGCCAACAGTTACGGCCAGAGCTCTGGGGCCAACGTCCTGGCTTTC
>NA|TRBV28|TRBJ1-5|NA
CASLASNQPLHF
TGTGCCAGTCTGGCTAGCAATCAGCCCCTGCATTTT
>TRBD1|TRBV11-3|TRBJ2-1|NA
CSSSLAGTVYYNEQFF
TGTTCCAGTAGCTTAGCCGGGACAGTCTACTACAATGAGCAGTTCTTC
>NA|TRBV28|TRBJ1-5|once
CASRRRGDQPQHF
TGTGCCAGCAGGAGACGGGGGGATCAGCCCCAGCATTTT
>TRBD2|TRBV6-2/TRBV6-3|TRBJ2-2|few
CASSEAGGIANTGELFF
TGTGCCAGCTCCGAGGCGGGAGGTATCGCGAACACCGGGGAGCTGTTTTTT
>NA|TRBV12-3/TRBV12-4|TRBJ2-5|many
CASSLGLRTGTQYF
TGTGCCAGCAGTTTAGGTCTCCGAACGGGGACCCAGTACTTC
>TRBD2|TRBV10-3|TRBJ2-1|NA
CTISDGGRVNEQFF
TGTACCATCAGTGATGGCGGGAGGGTCAATGAGCAGTTCTTC
>NA|TRBV11-2|TRBJ1-1|NA
CTSSQGLYTEAFF
TGTACCAGCAGCCAAGGGTTGTACACTGAAGCTTTCTTT
>NA|TRBV28|TRBJ2-2|NA
CASTVNTGELFF
TGTGCCAGCACCGTAAACACCGGGGAGCTGTTTTTT
>NA|TRBV10-3|TRBJ2-3|NA
CAIASTRTPDEDSTDTQYF
TGTGCTATCGCCTCAACCAGGACTCCTGATGAGGACAGCACAGATACGCAGTATTTT
>NA|TRBV6-1|TRBJ2-7|few
CASSEGTLSSYEQYF
TGTGCCAGCAGTGAAGGGACTTTAAGCTCCTACGAGCAGTACTTC
>NA|TRBV6-2/TRBV6-3|TRBJ2-6|many
CASSPNYDTVKGSGANVLTF
TGTGCCAGCAGTCCGAACTACGACACCGTAAAAGGCTCTGGGGCCAACGTCCTGACTTTC
>TRBD1|TRBV29-1|TRBJ1-5|once
CNFVDRVYQPQHF
TGCAACTTTGTCGACAGGGTGTATCAGCCCCAGCATTTT
>NA|TRBV11-2|TRBJ1-5|many
CASSPTVGAQPQHF
TGTGCCAGCAGCCCCACTGTGGGCGCTCAGCCCCAGCATTTT
>NA|TRBV15|TRBJ1-1|NA
CATSRAGSLDTEAFF
TGTGCCACCAGCAGAGCAGGGTCCTTGGACACTGAAGCTTTCTTT
>NA|TRBV11-2|TRBJ1-2|many
CASSSRGGNYGYTF
TGTGCCAGCAGCTCCAGGGGCGGTAACTATGGCTACACCTTC
>TRBD1|TRBV10-2|TRBJ1-2|NA
CASSEGQGVNYGYTF
TGCGCCAGCAGTGAGGGACAGGGAGTTAACTATGGCTACACCTTC
>TRBD2|TRBV6-1|TRBJ2-1|NA
CASSGAGLAKNEQLF
TGTGCCAGCAGTGGGGCGGGACTAGCGAAAAATGAGCAGCTCTTC
>NA|TRBV12-3/TRBV12-4|TRBJ2-1|many
CASSIRDGYYNEQFF
TGTGCCAGCAGTATCCGGGACGGATACTACAATGAGCAGTTCTTC
>NA|TRBV7-9|TRBJ1-4|NA
CASSFPGSGNEKLFF
TGTGCCAGCAGCTTCCCGGGCTCGGGGAATGAAAAACTGTTTTTT
>NA|TRBV11-2|TRBJ2-6|NA
CASSSGHSGANVLTF
TGTGCCAGCAGCAGCGGTCACTCCGGGGCCAACGTCCTGACTTTC
>TRBD1|TRBV12-3/TRBV12-4|TRBJ2-5|NA
CATQGTGDFETLYF
TGTGCCACCCAGGGGACAGGTGATTTCGAGACCCTGTACTTC
>NA|TRBV7-9|TRBJ1-2|few
CASSSLQAPRGYTF
TGTGCCAGCAGCTCCCTACAGGCTCCGCGGGGCTACACCTTC
>NA|TRBV7-9|TRBJ1-1|few
CASSLVNRAGEAFF
TGTGCCAGCAGCTTAGTAAATAGGGCAGGGGAAGCTTTCTTT
>NA|TRBV4-2|TRBJ2-5|NA
CASSQAFLGEETQYF
TGTGCCAGCAGCCAAGCATTTCTGGGCGAAGAGACCCAGTACTTC
>TRBD1|TRBV11-2|TRBJ2-7|NA
CASSPCTGTGASYEQYF
TGTGCCAGCAGCCCCTGCACCGGTACAGGGGCCTCCTACGAGCAGTACTTC
>NA|TRBV12-3/TRBV12-4|TRBJ2-7|NA
CASSTTDGNEQYF
TGTGCCAGCAGTACGACAGATGGGAACGAGCAGTACTTC
>TRBD2|TRBV11-2|TRBJ2-7|NA
CASSLDRLAGGSNQYF
TGTGCCAGCAGCTTAGATCGGCTAGCGGGAGGGTCAAACCAGTACTTC
>TRBD2|TRBV4-1|TRBJ2-1|few
CASSHQAFSGSGEQFF
TGCGCCAGCAGCCACCAAGCCTTTAGCGGGAGTGGTGAGCAGTTCTTC
>TRBD2|TRBV6-2/TRBV6-3|TRBJ2-1|NA
CASRPGTSGNDEQFF
TGTGCCAGCAGACCCGGGACTAGCGGTAACGATGAGCAGTTCTTC
>NA|TRBV30|TRBJ1-4|NA
CAWKRDTTNEKLFF
TGTGCCTGGAAACGTGACACAACTAATGAAAAACTGTTTTTT
>TRBD1|TRBV30|TRBJ1-6|NA
CAWSGTGTSSYNSPLHF
TGTGCCTGGAGTGGGACAGGAACAAGCTCCTATAATTCACCCCTCCACTTT
>NA|TRBV4-2|TRBJ2-7|NA
CASSRGLVVEQYF
TGTGCCAGCAGTCGGGGGTTAGTCGTCGAGCAGTACTTC
>NA|TRBV29-1|TRBJ2-3|NA
CSVAARSATDTQYF
TGCAGCGTTGCAGCGAGGAGCGCGACAGATACGCAGTATTTT
>TRBD2|TRBV4-1|TRBJ2-1|NA
CASSQAVRHRGLAGSYNEQFF
TGCGCCAGCAGCCAAGCGGTCCGACATCGTGGGCTAGCGGGTTCCTACAATGAGCAGTTCTTC
>TRBD1|TRBV6-5|TRBJ2-1|many
CASSYSRGTSSYNEQFF
TGTGCCAGCAGTTACTCCAGGGGGACCAGCTCCTACAATGAGCAGTTCTTC
>NA|TRBV11-2|TRBJ2-1|NA
CASSLIPGEGYNDQFF
TGTGCCAGCAGCCTTATCCCGGGCGAGGGGTACAATGACCAGTTCTTC
>TRBD2|TRBV27|TRBJ2-4|NA
CVSSIKGLPNIQYF
TGTGTCAGCAGTATAAAGGGACTACCAAACATTCAGTACTTC
>NA|TRBV13|TRBJ1-3|once
CASSLTPDAYSGDTIYF
TGTGCCAGCAGCCTCACCCCGGACGCCTACTCTGGAGACACCATATATTTT
>NA|TRBV29-1|TRBJ2-3|many
CSSRRGADTQYF
TGCAGCTCCCGCAGGGGCGCAGATACGCAGTATTTT
>NA|TRBV28|TRBJ2-3|NA
CTSSVGTDTQYF
TGTACCAGCAGCGTAGGGACAGATACGCAGTATTTT
>NA|TRBV6-6|TRBJ2-5|NA
CASNYSKRDQETQYF
TGTGCCAGCAATTACTCGAAGAGGGACCAAGAGACCCAGTACTTC
>NA|TRBV6-2/TRBV6-3|TRBJ2-5|NA
CAGSYSETQYF
TGTGCCGGCAGTTACTCCGAGACCCAGTACTTC
>NA|TRBV11-1|TRBJ2-1|NA
CANSPQTVEIYNEQFF
TGTGCCAACAGCCCCCAGACAGTGGAGATCTACAATGAGCAGTTCTTC
>NA|TRBV24-1|TRBJ2-3|NA
CATSLAGTSDTQYF
TGTGCCACCAGTTTGGCAGGGACCTCCGATACGCAGTATTTT